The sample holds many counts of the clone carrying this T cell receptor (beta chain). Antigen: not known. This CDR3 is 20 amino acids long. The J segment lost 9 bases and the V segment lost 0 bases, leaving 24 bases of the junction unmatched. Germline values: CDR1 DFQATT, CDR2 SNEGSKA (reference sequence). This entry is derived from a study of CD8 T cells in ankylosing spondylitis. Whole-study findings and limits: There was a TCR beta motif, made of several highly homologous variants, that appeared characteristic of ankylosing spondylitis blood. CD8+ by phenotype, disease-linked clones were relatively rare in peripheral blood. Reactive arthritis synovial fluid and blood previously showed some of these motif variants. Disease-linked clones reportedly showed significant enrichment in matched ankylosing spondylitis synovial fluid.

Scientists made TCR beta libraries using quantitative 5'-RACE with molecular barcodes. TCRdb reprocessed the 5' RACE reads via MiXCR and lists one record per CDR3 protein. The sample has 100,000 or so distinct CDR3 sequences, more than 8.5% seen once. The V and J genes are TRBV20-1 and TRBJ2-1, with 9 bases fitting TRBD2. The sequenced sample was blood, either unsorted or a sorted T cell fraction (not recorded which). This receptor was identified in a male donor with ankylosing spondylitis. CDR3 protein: CSARDFEEGSGLAYVGEQFF. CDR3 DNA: TGCAGTGCTAGAGATTTCGAGGAGGGGTCAGGACTAGCGTACGTGGGTGAGCAGTTCTTC.